These 19 T cell receptor beta chains share one sample of origin, sequenced in a study of blood T cell repertoires in COVID-19. Some clones are missing from TCRdb's copy, which holds only in-frame ones; the method was immunoSEQ multiplex PCR. The table has 95,000 to 120,000 clones, more than 75% seen once. The sequenced material came from peripheral blood. These receptors originate from a woman aged 35 to 49 with acute or convalescent COVID-19.

CDR3 bases: TGTGCCAGCAGCTTAAGCGGCGGCGGGGGCACTAGCACAGATACGCAGTATTTT. The encoded protein is CASSLSGGGGTSTDTQYF. The chain combines TRBV7-9 with TRBJ2-3; the D gene is possibly TRBD2 (7 bases). The CDR3 is 18 amino acids. The V gene lost 2 bases and the J gene lost 0 bases, with 18 bases spanning the gap. CDR1 SEHNR and CDR2 FQNEAQ come from the germline V gene (reference sequence). The whole variable domain, filled in from reference TRBV7-9 and TRBJ2-3, reads DTGVSQNPRHKITKRGQNVTFRCDPISEHNRLYWYRQTLGQGPEFLTYFQNEAQLEKSRLLSDRFSAERPKGSFSTLEIQRTEQGDSAMYLCASSLSGGGGTSTDTQYFGPGTRLTVL.

This chain joins TRBV7-9 and TRBJ1-1; D uncertain. Per germline, CDR1 SEHNR and CDR2 FQNEAQ (reference sequence). CDR3 length equals 13 residues. Trimming left V 4 bases short and J 0 bases short, with 6 bases between. CDR3 sequence (DNA): TGTGCCAGCAGCTCGAGGATGAACACTGAAGCTTTCTTT. As protein: CASSSRMNTEAFF.

The genes are TRBV6-2 or TRBV6-3 and TRBJ2-3, with D possibly TRBD2 on 6 matching bases. V was clipped by 0 bases and J by 6 bases, with 22 bases between them. Germline CDR1 is MNHEY and CDR2 is SVGEGT. The CDR3 sequence is 18 residues long. DNA of the CDR3: TGTGCCAGCAGTTACTCCACGGGACTCGCCAGAGGTACGGATACGCAGTATTTT. Protein: CASSYSTGLARGTDTQYF.

This clone occurred a few times. The V gene is TRBV5-1, the J gene TRBJ1-4; D is possibly TRBD1 (5 bases). CDR3 length: 15 amino acids. Germline assignment: CDR1 SGHRS and CDR2 YFSETQ. The V gene lost 2 bases and the J gene lost 8 bases, with 16 bases spanning the gap. CDR3 loop: CASSLGGVFGEKLFF. As DNA, the CDR3 is TGCGCCAGCAGCTTAGGAGGGGTATTTGGAGAAAAACTGTTTTTT. Full variable domain (outside the CDR3, taken from reference TRBV5-1 and TRBJ1-4): KAGVTQTPRYLIKTRGQQVTLSCSPISGHRSVSWYQQTPGQGLQFLFEYFSETQRNKGNFPGRFSGRQFSNSRSEMNVSTLELGDSALYLCASSLGGVFGEKLFFGSGTQLSVL.

The V and J genes are TRBV30 and TRBJ1-1; D ambiguous. Per germline, CDR1 GTSNPN and CDR2 SVGIG (reference sequence). The CDR3 consists of 13 residues. The germline V and J ends were trimmed by 1 base and 0 bases, with 6 bases remaining between them. DNA for the CDR3: TGTGCCTGGAGTGGTCAGTTGAACACTGAAGCTTTCTTT. Translating gives CAWSGQLNTEAFF.

V usage is TRBV3-1 (or the pseudogene TRBV3-2) and J usage is TRBJ2-5, with D perhaps TRBD2 (6 bases). Trimming pared 1 base from V and 1 base from J, leaving 10 bases between. The CDR3 has 15 amino acids. Germline V gene lookup returns CDR1 LGHDT and CDR2 YNNKEL (reference sequence). CDR3 residues: CASSQVSAGQETQYF. For the CDR3, the DNA is TGTGCCAGCAGCCAAGTTTCAGCGGGCCAAGAGACCCAGTACTTC.

The V call is TRBV9, the J call TRBJ2-2; D not resolved. In germline, CDR1 is SGDLS, CDR2 YYNGEE. The CDR3 runs 15 residues. V lost 0 bases and J 0 bases, leaving 6 bases between the germline ends. CDR3 residues: CASSVDHTNTGELFF. As DNA, the CDR3 is TGTGCCAGCAGCGTAGACCACACGAACACCGGGGAGCTGTTTTTT.

The chain has TRBV19 and TRBJ1-1, with D tentatively TRBD1 (6 bases). Deletions cut 2 bases from V and 4 bases from J, with 11 bases between. Germline loops: CDR1 LNHDA, CDR2 SQIVND (reference sequence). The CDR3 runs 14 residues. The CDR3 DNA reads as TGTGCCAGTAGTATAAGTAGGGGGAGCACTGAAGCTTTCTTT. It encodes CASSISRGSTEAFF.

The chain recombines TRBV5-4 with TRBJ2-7, with 8 bases aligning to TRBD1. The V gene end was trimmed by 1 base and the J gene end by 3 bases; junction bases not matched to a gene: 0. CDR1 SGHNT and CDR2 YYREEE come from the germline V gene (reference sequence). There are 13 residues in the CDR3. The CDR3 bases are TGTGCCAGCAGCTTGACAGGGGGCTACGAGCAGTACTTC. Protein product: CASSLTGGYEQYF.

The chain links TRBV6-5 to TRBJ1-1, with a tentative D call TRBD1 (5 bases). The CDR3 is 16 residues long. The germline V gene has CDR1 MNHEY and CDR2 SVGAGI. V was clipped by 3 bases and J by 1 base, with 15 bases between them. CDR3 DNA sequence: TGTGCCAGCAGTTATATCGGACTCGGGGGGAACACTGAAGCTTTCTTT. It translates to CASSYIGLGGNTEAFF.

V and J are TRBV7-8 and TRBJ2-3; 15 nucleotides line up with TRBD2. The CDR3 sequence is 18 residues long. Germline loops: CDR1 SGHVS, CDR2 FQNEAQ. J lost 0 bases, V lost 4 bases, and 5 bases had no gene match. This CDR3 is CASSSPGLAGGSTDTQYF. CDR3 DNA sequence: TGTGCCAGCAGCTCTCCGGGACTAGCGGGGGGAAGCACAGATACGCAGTATTTT.

J is TRBJ1-2 and V is TRBV29-1; 7 bases match TRBD1. V was pared by 3 bases and J by 4 bases, with 2 bases of the junction left unmatched. This CDR3 comprises 12 residues. Germline V gives CDR1 SQVTM, CDR2 ANQGSEA. The CDR3 sequence is CSVDRDSYGYTF. DNA for the CDR3: TGCAGCGTTGATCGGGACAGCTATGGCTACACCTTC.

The chain has TRBV7-3 and TRBJ2-3, with 8 bases fitting TRBD2. V trimming: 5 bases; J trimming: 0 bases; junction bases outside the gene matches: 1. The germline V gene has CDR1 SGHTA and CDR2 FQGTGA. CDR3 length: 14 amino acids. The DNA for the CDR3 is TGTGCCAGCAGCACTAGCGGAAGCACAGATACGCAGTATTTT. Amino acids: CASSTSGSTDTQYF.

The chain joins TRBV12-5 to TRBJ1-5; D perhaps matches TRBD1 (5 bases). CDR3 length: 12 residues. With 3 bases removed from V and 5 bases from J, the gap between germline ends came to 5 bases. Germline assignment: CDR1 LGHNT and CDR2 FRNRAP. CDR3 protein: CASGLGDQPQHF. CDR3 nucleotide sequence: TGTGCTAGTGGTTTAGGGGATCAGCCCCAGCATTTT.

J is TRBJ1-1 and V is TRBV9, with D possibly being TRBD1 (5 bases). The CDR3 sequence is 14 residues long. Trimming cost V 2 bases and J 5 bases, with 13 bases left between them. CDR1 is SGDLS and CDR2 is YYNGEE in the germline V gene. The CDR3 is CASSVKGEGTEAFF. CDR3 nucleotides: TGTGCCAGCAGCGTGAAAGGGGAGGGGACTGAAGCTTTCTTT.

Worth noting for this clone: Other DNA sequences in this sample translate to the same CDR3. The chain couples TRBV18 to TRBJ1-5, with TRBD1 matching over 7 bases. The CDR3 is 13 residues long. Germline V gene sequence: CDR1 KGHSH, CDR2 LQKENI. The junction had 0 bases not matched to a gene; V was cut back by 3 bases and J by 4 bases. CDR3 nucleotide sequence: TGTGCCAGCTCACCGGGACAGAATCAGCCCCAGCATTTT. Protein sequence: CASSPGQNQPQHF.

In its sample, this clone was seen a few times. The chain couples TRBV6-1 to TRBJ2-1, with 7 bases fitting TRBD2. The junction had 9 bases not matched to a gene; V was cut back by 0 bases and J by 16 bases. The CDR3 extends over 13 amino acids. CDR1 MNHNS and CDR2 SASEGT come from the germline V gene. The CDR3 reads CASSEASETSNFF. The CDR3, as DNA: TGTGCCAGCAGTGAAGCTTCTGAGACTAGCAACTTCTTC.

V usage is TRBV4-3 and J usage is TRBJ2-7; perhaps TRBD1 as D (5 bases). V was clipped by 3 bases and J by 0 bases, with 12 bases between them. From germline, CDR1 is LGHNA and CDR2 YSLEER. The CDR3 length is 15 residues. CDR3 in DNA: TGCGCCAGCAGCCATGAGCAGGGTAGCTCCTACGAGCAGTACTTC. Its translation is CASSHEQGSSYEQYF.

This chain links TRBV5-1 with TRBJ1-3; D is unclear. Between the trimmed V and J ends, which lost 4 bases and 2 bases, there was a span of 4 bases. This CDR3 spans 12 amino acids. The V gene's germline CDR1 is SGHRS and CDR2 YFSETQ. The CDR3 protein is CASSPAGNTIYF. The CDR3, as DNA: TGCGCCAGCAGCCCCGCTGGAAACACCATATATTTT.